This TCR beta chain stems from a study of T cells in localized non-small cell lung cancer. A remark on this clone: Its antigen is still unknown.

Study-wide results and caveats: Adjacent lung was found to contain a median roughly 60 of the top 100 tumor clones. Multi-region tumor sequencing was not done, so intratumor heterogeneity could not be excluded. There was an association of higher blood T cell density with longer overall survival. Of the tissues analyzed, uninvolved adjacent lung showed maximal T cell clonality, greater than tumor.

Germline-derived CDR1 and CDR2 are SNHLY and FYNNEI. V lost 7 bases, J lost 4 bases, and 9 bases stayed unmatched. The CDR3 has 14 amino acids. Assay used: immunoSEQ multiplex PCR; TCRdb lists only in-frame clones, some missing. This table has tens of thousands of clones, around 89% appearing once. The material was peripheral blood, obtained before any cancer treatment. This chain connects TRBV2 to TRBJ2-5; 7 bases fit TRBD1. The source of this sequence is a woman aged 40-69 years with stage I lung adenocarcinoma. The CDR3 loop reads CASKDSRDRETQYF. The DNA of the CDR3 is TGTGCCAGCAAAGATAGCCGGGACAGAGAGACCCAGTACTTC.